This record covers a single T cell receptor (beta chain). The record originates from a study of blood T cell repertoires in COVID-19. Overall study context: Italy, Spain and the United States were the sources of the convalescent and acute COVID-19 samples.

Here immunoSEQ multiplex PCR was the method, and the copy in TCRdb shows in-frame clones only, minus some. The table has some 100,000 clones, about nine tenths seen once; the top ten hold 10% to 13%. Germline assignment: CDR1 MNHNS and CDR2 SASEGT. The CDR3 loop spans 14 amino acids. The ends were cut back, 3 bases at V and 5 bases at J, with 13 bases in the middle. The chain carries TRBV6-1 and TRBJ2-5; D is perhaps TRBD2 (5 bases). The origin of this receptor is a man aged 45-65 years with acute or convalescent COVID-19. The sample consisted of peripheral blood. The CDR3 DNA sequence: TGTGCCAGCAGTGAGCAGCGGAGGAGGGAGACCCAGTACTTC. Translating gives CASSEQRRRETQYF.